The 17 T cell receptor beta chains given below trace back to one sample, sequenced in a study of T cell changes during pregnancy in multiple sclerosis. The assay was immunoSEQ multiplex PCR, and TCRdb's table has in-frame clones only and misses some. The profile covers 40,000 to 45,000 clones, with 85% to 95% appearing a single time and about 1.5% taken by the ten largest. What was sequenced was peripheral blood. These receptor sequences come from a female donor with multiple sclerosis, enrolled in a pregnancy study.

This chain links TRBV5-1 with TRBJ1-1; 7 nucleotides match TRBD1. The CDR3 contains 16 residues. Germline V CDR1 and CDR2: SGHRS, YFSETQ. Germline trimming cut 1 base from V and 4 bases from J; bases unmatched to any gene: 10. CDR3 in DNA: TGCGCCAGCAGCTTGCTCTTGAGTAGGGGGCTCACTGAAGCTTTCTTT. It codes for CASSLLLSRGLTEAFF.

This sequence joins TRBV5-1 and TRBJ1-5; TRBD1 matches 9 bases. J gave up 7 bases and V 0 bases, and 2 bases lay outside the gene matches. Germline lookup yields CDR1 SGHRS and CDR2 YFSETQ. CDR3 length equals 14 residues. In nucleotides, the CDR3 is TGCGCCAGCAGCTTGGGGACAGGGGAACAGCCCCAGCATTTT. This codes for CASSLGTGEQPQHF.

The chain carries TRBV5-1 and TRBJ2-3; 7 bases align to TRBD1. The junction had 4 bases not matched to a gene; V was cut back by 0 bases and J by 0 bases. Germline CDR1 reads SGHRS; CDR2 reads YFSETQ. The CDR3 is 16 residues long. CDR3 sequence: CASSLGSQGSTDTQYF. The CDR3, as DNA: TGCGCCAGCAGCTTGGGTTCACAGGGGAGCACAGATACGCAGTATTTT.

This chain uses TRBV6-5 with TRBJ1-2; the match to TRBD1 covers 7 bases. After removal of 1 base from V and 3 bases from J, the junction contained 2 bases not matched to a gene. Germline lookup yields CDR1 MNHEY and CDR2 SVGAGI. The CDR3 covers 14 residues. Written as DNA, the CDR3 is TGTGCCAGCAGTTACTACGGACAGGACTATGGCTACACCTTC. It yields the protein CASSYYGQDYGYTF.

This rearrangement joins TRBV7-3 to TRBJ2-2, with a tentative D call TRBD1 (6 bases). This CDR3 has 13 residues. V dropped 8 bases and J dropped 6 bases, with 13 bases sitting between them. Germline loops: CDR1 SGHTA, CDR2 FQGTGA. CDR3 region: CASGARGSGELFF. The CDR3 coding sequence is TGTGCCAGCGGGGCCAGGGGCTCCGGGGAGCTGTTTTTT.

The CDR3 sequence is CASSPRTGTETQYF. In DNA, the CDR3 is TGTGCCAGCAGCCCCAGGACAGGGACTGAGACCCAGTACTTC. The V and J genes are TRBV9 and TRBJ2-5; 8 nucleotides match TRBD1. Germline V gene sequence: CDR1 SGDLS, CDR2 YYNGEE. CDR3 size: 14 residues. V was clipped by 4 bases and J by 5 bases; unmatched bases: 7.

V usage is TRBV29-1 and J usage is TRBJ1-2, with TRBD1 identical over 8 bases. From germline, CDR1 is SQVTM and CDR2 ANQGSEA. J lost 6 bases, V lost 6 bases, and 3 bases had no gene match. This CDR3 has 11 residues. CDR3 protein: CSVVQGDGYTF. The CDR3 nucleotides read TGCAGCGTGGTACAGGGGGATGGCTACACCTTC.

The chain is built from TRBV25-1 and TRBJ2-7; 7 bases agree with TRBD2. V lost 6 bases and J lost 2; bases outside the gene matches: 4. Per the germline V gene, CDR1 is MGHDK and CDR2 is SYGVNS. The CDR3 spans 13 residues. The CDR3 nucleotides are TGTGCCAGCAGCGTGGGGGGGGCCTACGAGCAGTACTTC. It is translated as CASSVGGAYEQYF.

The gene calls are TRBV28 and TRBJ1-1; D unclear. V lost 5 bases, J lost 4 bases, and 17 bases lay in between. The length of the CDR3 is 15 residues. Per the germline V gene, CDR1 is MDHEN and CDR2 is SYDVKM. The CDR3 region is CASSLLGRVSTEAFF. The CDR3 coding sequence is TGTGCCAGCAGTCTATTAGGGCGGGTATCCACTGAAGCTTTCTTT.

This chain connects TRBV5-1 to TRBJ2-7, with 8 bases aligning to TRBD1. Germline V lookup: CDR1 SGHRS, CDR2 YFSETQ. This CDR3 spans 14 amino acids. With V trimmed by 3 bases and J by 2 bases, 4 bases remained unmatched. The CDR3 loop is CASSSSGGAYEQYF. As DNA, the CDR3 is TGCGCCAGCAGCTCGTCAGGGGGCGCCTACGAGCAGTACTTC.

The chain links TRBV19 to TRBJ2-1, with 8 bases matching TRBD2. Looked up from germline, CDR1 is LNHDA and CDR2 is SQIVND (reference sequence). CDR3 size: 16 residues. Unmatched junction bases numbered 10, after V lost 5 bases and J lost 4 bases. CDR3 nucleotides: TGTGCCAGTAGTGGGGCAGCGGGAGACCGATACAATGAGCAGTTCTTC. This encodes CASSGAAGDRYNEQFF.

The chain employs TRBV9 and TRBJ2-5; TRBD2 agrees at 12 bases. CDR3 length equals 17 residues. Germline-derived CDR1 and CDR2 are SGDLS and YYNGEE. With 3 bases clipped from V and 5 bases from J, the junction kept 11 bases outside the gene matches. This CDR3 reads CASSGGTSGHALETQYF. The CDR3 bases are TGTGCCAGCAGCGGAGGGACTAGCGGGCATGCCTTGGAGACCCAGTACTTC.

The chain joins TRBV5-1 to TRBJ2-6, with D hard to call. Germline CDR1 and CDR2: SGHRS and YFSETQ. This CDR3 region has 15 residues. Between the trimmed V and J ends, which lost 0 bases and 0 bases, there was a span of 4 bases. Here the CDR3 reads CASSLENSGANVLTF. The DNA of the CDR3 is TGCGCCAGCAGCTTGGAGAACTCTGGGGCCAACGTCCTGACTTTC.

The CDR3: CASGTVVNTEAFF. The CDR3 DNA follows: TGTGCCAGCGGGACAGTTGTGAACACTGAAGCTTTCTTT. J is TRBJ1-1 and V is TRBV27, with 7 bases aligning to TRBD1. V shed 8 bases and J 0 bases; nucleotides not matched to a gene: 3. The CDR3 is 13 residues long. Germline V gene data show CDR1 as MNHEY and CDR2 as SMNVEV (reference sequence).

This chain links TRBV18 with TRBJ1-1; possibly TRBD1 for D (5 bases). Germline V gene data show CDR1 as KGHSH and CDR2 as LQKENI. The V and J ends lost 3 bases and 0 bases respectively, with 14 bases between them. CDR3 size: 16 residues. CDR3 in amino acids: CASSPGGSGLNTEAFF. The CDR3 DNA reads TGTGCCAGCTCACCGGGGGGATCGGGGCTGAACACTGAAGCTTTCTTT.

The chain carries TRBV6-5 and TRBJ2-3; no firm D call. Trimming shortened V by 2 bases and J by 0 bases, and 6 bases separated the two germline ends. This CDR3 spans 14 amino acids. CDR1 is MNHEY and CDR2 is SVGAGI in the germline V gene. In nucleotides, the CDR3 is TGTGCCAGCAGTTACCTGGGTAGCACAGATACGCAGTATTTT. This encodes CASSYLGSTDTQYF.

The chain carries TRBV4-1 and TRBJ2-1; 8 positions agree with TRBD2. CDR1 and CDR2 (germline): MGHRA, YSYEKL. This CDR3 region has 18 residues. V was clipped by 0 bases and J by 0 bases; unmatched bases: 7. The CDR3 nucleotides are TGCGCCAGCAGCCAAGAAGCGGGAGCGGGTTACTCCTACAATGAGCAGTTCTTC. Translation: CASSQEAGAGYSYNEQFF.